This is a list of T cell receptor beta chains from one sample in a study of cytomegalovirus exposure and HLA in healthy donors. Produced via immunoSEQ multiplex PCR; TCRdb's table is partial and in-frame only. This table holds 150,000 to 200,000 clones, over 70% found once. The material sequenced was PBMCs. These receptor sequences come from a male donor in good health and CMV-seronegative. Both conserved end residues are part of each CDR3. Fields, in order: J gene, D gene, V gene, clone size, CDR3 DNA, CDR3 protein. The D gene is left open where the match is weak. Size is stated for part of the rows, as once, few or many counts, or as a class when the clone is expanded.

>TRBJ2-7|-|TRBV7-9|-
TGTGCCAGCAGCTTCGACCTTGGGCGAGCCCCCTTCTACGAGCAGTACTTC
CASSFDLGRAPFYEQYF
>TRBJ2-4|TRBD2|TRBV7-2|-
TGTGCCAGCAGGCGACTAGCGGATCCAGGAGACATTCAGTACTTC
CASRRLADPGDIQYF
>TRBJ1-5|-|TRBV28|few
TGTGCCAGCACCCAGTGGCCGCAGCCCCAGCATTTT
CASTQWPQPQHF
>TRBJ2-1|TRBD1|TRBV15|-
TGTGCCACCAGCAGGGGACAGGGAGTAGTAGCGAGCTCCTACAATGAGCAGTTCTTC
CATSRGQGVVASSYNEQFF
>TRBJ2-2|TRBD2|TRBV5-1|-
TGCGCCAGCGAAGCTAGCGGGAACACCGGGGAGCTGTTTTTT
CASEASGNTGELFF
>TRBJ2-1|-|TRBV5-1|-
TGCGCCAGCTTCCTCACAGGGTCAACGGACAATGAGCAGTTCTTC
CASFLTGSTDNEQFF
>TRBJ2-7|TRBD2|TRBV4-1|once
TGCGCCAGCAGCTCCAGGACTAGCGGGAGCTCCTACGAGCAGTACTTC
CASSSRTSGSSYEQYF
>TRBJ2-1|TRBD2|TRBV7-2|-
TGTGCCAGCAGCTTAGTTGGTAGCGGGGGGAATGAGCAGTTCTTC
CASSLVGSGGNEQFF
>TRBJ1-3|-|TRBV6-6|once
TGTGCCAGCAGTTACTCGGAGGTGACACTAGGAAACACCATATATTTT
CASSYSEVTLGNTIYF
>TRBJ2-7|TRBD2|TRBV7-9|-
TGTGCCAGCAGCTTCGGTAACAGCGGGAGCGAGCAGTACTTC
CASSFGNSGSEQYF
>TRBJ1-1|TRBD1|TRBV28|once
TGTGCCAGCAGTTCCCCAAGACAGGGAAGACCGAACACTGAAGCTTTCTTT
CASSSPRQGRPNTEAFF
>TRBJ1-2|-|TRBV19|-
TGTGCCAGTAGGACATCCGGACAGATTAACTATGGCTACACCTTC
CASRTSGQINYGYTF
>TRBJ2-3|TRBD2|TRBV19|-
TGTGCCAGTAGTCTGGGACTAGCGGGGGGGAGGACAGATACGCAGTATTTT
CASSLGLAGGRTDTQYF
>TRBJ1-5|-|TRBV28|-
TGTGCCAGCGGACAATATAGCAATCAGCCCCAGCATTTT
CASGQYSNQPQHF
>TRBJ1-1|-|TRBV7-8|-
TGTGCCAGCAGCTTAAACCACCTTCTTCGGGACACTGAAGCTTTCTTT
CASSLNHLLRDTEAFF
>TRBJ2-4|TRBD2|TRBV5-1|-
TGCGCCAGCAGCTTCGGACTAGAACGAAACATTCAGTACTTC
CASSFGLERNIQYF
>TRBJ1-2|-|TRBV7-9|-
TGTGCCAGCAGGGGAGGGGGGGGGCATGGCTATGGCTACACCTTC
CASRGGGGHGYGYTF
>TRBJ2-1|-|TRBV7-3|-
TGTGCCAGCAGCCGCAAGGACAATGGGCAGTTCTTC
CASSRKDNGQFF
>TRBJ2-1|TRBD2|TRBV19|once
TGTGCCAGTAGTAGCCGCGGACTAGCGGGAGACAATGAGCAGTTCTTC
CASSSRGLAGDNEQFF
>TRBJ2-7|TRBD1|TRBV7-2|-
TGTGCCAGCAGGCGGGACAGGGACCCTCGCGAGCAGTACTTC
CASRRDRDPREQYF
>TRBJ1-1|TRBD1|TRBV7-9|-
TGTGCCAGCAGCCCAGACAGGGGAGACACTGAAGCTTTCTTT
CASSPDRGDTEAFF
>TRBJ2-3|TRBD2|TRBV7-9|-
TGTGCCAGCAGCTTGGCTAGCGGGAGCACAGATACGCAGTATTTT
CASSLASGSTDTQYF
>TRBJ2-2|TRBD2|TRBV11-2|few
TGTGCCAGCAGCAAGACCGGGACTATCATCGGCGGGGAGCTGTTTTTT
CASSKTGTIIGGELFF
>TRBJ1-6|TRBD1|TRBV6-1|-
TGTGCCAGCATGAAAGGGGACAGCGAAAGTTCACCCCTCCACTTT
CASMKGDSESSPLHF
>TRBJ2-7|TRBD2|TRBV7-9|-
TGTTCCAGCAGCTTAGCGGGAGCAATCGGATCCTACGAGCAGTACTTC
CSSSLAGAIGSYEQYF
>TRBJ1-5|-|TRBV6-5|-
TGTGCCAGCAGTTACTCCCGGACAGCAGATCAGCCCCAGCATTTT
CASSYSRTADQPQHF
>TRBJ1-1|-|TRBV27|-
TGTGCCAGCAGTCAAAACGGTCAGAACACTGAAGCTTTCTTT
CASSQNGQNTEAFF
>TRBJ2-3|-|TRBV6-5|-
TGTGCCAGCAGTTACTCTATGGCGGGGAGCACAGATACGCAGTATTTT
CASSYSMAGSTDTQYF
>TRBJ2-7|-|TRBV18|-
TGTGCCAGCGGAGTAAGCAACGAGCAGTACTTC
CASGVSNEQYF
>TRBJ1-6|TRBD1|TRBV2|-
TGTGCCAGCGGGGGAGGGACAGGGGCTAATTCACCCCTCCACTTT
CASGGGTGANSPLHF
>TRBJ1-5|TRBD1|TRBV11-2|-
TGTGCCAGCAGCTTCTTACAGGGGCAGCCCCAGCATTTT
CASSFLQGQPQHF
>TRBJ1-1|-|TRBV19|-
TGTGCCAGTAGTCTCCTCGGGATAGGGTGGGACACTGAAGCTTTCTTT
CASSLLGIGWDTEAFF
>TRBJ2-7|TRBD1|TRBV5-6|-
TGTGCCAGCAGCTTGGCCGGGACAGTTCCCTACGAGCAGTACTTC
CASSLAGTVPYEQYF
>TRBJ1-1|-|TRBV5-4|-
TGTGCCAGCAGTAAGAACACTGAAGCTTTCTTT
CASSKNTEAFF
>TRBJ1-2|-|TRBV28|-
TGTGCCAGCGGGGCAAGGAGGGGCCAGGGCCTCGGCTACACCTTC
CASGARRGQGLGYTF